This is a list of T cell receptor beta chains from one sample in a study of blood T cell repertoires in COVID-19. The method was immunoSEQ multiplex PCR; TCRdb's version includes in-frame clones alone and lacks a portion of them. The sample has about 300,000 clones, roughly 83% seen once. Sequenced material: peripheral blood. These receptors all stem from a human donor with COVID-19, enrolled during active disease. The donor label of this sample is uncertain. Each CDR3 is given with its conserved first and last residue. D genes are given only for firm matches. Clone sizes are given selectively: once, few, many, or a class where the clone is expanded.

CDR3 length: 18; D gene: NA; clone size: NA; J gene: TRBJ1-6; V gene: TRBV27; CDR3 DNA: TGTGCCAGCAGTTCGTCCCTTCCCCGACGGGACTATAATTCACCCCTCCACTTT; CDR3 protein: CASSSSLPRRDYNSPLHF
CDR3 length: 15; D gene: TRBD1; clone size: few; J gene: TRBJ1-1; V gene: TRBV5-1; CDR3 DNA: TGCGCCAGCAGCGTCCCCAGGGGGACGAACACTGAAGCTTTCTTT; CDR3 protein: CASSVPRGTNTEAFF
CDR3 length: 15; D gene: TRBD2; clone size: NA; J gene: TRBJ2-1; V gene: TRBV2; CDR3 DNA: TGTGCCAGCAGTAAAGATAGCGGGAGGTTCAATGAGCAGTTCTTC; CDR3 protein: CASSKDSGRFNEQFF
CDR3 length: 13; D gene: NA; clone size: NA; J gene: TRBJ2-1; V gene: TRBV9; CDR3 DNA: TGTGCCAGCAGCGTCATCCCCTACAATGAGCAGTTCTTC; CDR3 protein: CASSVIPYNEQFF
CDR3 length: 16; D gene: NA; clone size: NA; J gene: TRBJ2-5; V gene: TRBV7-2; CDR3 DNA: TGTGCCAGCAGCCCAGCCTCCAGGGGACGCGAGGAGACCCAGTACTTC; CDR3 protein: CASSPASRGREETQYF
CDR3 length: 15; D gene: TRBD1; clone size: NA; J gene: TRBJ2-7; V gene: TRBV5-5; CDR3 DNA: TGTGCCAGCAGCCTGCTTCAGGGGGCTGGAGACGAGCAGTACTTC; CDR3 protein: CASSLLQGAGDEQYF
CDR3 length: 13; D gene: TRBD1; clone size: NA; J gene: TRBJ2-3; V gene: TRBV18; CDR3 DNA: TGTGCCAGCTCCCAGGGGGCCACAGATACGCAGTATTTT; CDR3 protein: CASSQGATDTQYF
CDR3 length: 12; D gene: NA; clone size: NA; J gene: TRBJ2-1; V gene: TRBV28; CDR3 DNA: TGTGCCAGCAGAAGCGGAGGCAATGAGCAGTTCTTC; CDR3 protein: CASRSGGNEQFF
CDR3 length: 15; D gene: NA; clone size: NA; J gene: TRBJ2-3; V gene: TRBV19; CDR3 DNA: TGTGCCAGTAGTACGGGAGTAGCTAACACAGATACGCAGTATTTT; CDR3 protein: CASSTGVANTDTQYF
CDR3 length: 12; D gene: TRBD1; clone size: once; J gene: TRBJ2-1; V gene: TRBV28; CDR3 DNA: TGTGCCAGCAAATCGGGACAGACTGAGCAGTTCTTC; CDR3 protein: CASKSGQTEQFF
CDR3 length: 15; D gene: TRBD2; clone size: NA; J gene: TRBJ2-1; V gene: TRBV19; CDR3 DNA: TGTGCCAGTAGTATAGATCGCGGGAGCCACAATGAGCAGTTCTTC; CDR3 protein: CASSIDRGSHNEQFF
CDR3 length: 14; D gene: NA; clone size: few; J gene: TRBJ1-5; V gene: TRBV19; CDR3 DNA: TGTGCCAGTAGTCTCAGGGTTAGCAATCAGCCCCAGCATTTT; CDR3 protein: CASSLRVSNQPQHF
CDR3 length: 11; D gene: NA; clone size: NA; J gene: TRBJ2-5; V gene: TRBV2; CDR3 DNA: TGTGCCAGCAAGCGGGAAGAGACCCAGTACTTC; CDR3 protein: CASKREETQYF
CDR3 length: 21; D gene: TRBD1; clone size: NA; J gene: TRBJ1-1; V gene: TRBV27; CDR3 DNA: TGTGCCAGCAGTTCTGAGCTCCTCTCAGGGACTGGCAGGGGGGTGAACACTGAAGCTTTCTTT; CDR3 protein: CASSSELLSGTGRGVNTEAFF
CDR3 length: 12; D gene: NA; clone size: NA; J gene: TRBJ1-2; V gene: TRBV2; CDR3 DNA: TGTGCCAGCACCCCCATGGCAGGTGGCTACACCTTC; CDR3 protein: CASTPMAGGYTF
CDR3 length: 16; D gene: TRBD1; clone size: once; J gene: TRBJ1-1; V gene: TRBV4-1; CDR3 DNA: TGCGCCAGCAGCCAAACACAACAGGGGGTAAGAACTGAAGCTTTCTTT; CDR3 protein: CASSQTQQGVRTEAFF
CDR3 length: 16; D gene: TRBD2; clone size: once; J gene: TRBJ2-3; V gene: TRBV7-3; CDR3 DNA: TGTGCCAGCAGCTTACACCCTAGCGGGAGAGGGGATACGCAGTATTTT; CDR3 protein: CASSLHPSGRGDTQYF
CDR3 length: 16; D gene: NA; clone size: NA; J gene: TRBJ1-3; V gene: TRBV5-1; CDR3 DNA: TGCGCCAGCAGCCTCGCAGGACGGGACTCTGGAAACACCATATATTTT; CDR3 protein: CASSLAGRDSGNTIYF
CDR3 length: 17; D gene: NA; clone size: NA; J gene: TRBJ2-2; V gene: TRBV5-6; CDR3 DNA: TGTGCCAGCAGCTTGGCAGGGGCCTTACGGGACACCGGGGAGCTGTTTTTT; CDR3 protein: CASSLAGALRDTGELFF
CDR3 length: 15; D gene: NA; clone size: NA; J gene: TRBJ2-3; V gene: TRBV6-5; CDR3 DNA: TGTGCCAGCAGTTACTCTAAAATCCCCACAGATACGCAGTATTTT; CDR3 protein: CASSYSKIPTDTQYF
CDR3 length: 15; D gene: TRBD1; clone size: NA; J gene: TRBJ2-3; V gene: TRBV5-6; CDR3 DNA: TGTGCCAGCAGCTTAAACAGGGGGCTCGAAGATACGCAGTATTTT; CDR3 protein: CASSLNRGLEDTQYF
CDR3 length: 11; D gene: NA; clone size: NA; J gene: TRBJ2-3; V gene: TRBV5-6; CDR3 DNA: TGTGCCAGCAGCGCGAGCTATACGCAGTATTTT; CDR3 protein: CASSASYTQYF
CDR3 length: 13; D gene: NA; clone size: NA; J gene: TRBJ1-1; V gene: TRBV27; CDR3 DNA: TGTGCCAGCAATCCGGGACAGAACACTGAAGCTTTCTTT; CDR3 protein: CASNPGQNTEAFF
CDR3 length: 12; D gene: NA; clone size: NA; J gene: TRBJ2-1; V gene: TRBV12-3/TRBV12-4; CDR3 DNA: TGTGCCAGCAGGTTTTGGGGCGATGAGCAGTTCTTC; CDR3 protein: CASRFWGDEQFF
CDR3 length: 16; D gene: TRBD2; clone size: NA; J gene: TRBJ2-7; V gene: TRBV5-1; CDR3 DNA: TGCGCCAGCAGCCCCCGGCCTAGCGGGACTCCCTACGAGCAGTACTTC; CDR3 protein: CASSPRPSGTPYEQYF
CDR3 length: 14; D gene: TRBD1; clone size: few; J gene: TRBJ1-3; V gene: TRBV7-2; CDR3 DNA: TGTGCCGGAAGCCTAGGGGGCGCTGGAAACACCATATATTTT; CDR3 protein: CAGSLGGAGNTIYF
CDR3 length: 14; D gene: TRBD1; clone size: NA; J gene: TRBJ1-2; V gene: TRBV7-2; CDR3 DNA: TGTGCCAGCAGCCTACGACAGGGGGCGGATGGCTACACCTTC; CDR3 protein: CASSLRQGADGYTF
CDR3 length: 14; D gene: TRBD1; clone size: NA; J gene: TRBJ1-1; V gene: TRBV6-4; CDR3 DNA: TGTGCCAGCAGTGACGGGACAGGGCTCACTGAAGCTTTCTTT; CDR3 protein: CASSDGTGLTEAFF
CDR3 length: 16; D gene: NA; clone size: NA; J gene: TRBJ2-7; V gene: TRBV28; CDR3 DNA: TGTGCCAGCAGTTTAGGGGGAGGGCAGGGGAGTTTGAAGCAGTACTTC; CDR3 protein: CASSLGGGQGSLKQYF
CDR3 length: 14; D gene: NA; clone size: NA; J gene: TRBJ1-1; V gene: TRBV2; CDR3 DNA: TGTGCCAGCATCTTTCTCGGGGGTAACACTGAAGCTTTCTTT; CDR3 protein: CASIFLGGNTEAFF
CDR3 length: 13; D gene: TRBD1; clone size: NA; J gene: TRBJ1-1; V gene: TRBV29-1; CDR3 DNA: TGCAGCGCTAGACAGGGAATGAACACTGAAGCTTTCTTT; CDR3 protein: CSARQGMNTEAFF
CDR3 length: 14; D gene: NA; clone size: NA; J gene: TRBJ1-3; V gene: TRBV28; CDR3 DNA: TGTGCCAGCAGCCCGGGGGGGGCTGGAAACACCATATATTTT; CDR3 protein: CASSPGGAGNTIYF
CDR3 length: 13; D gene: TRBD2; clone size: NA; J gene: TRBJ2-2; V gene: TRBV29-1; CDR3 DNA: TGCAGCGTTGGTCAAGCGGGAGTGGGGGAGCTGTTTTTT; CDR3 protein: CSVGQAGVGELFF
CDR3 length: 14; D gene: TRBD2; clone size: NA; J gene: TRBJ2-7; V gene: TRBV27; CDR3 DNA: TGTGCCAGCAGTGCCGTAGCGGGAGGGTACGAGCAGTACTTC; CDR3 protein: CASSAVAGGYEQYF